This entry lists 17 T cell receptor beta chains sequenced from one sample in a study of blood T cell repertoires in COVID-19. Assay used: immunoSEQ multiplex PCR; TCRdb lists only in-frame clones, some missing. The sample yields over 100,000 clones, approximately 90% seen once. Sequenced input: peripheral blood. The receptor set was obtained from a man in his fifties or sixties with COVID-19, enrolled during active disease.

This clone appeared a single time. The chain recombines TRBV7-8 with TRBJ1-1; D call uncertain. This CDR3 region has 14 residues. CDR1 is SGHVS, CDR2 FQNEAQ, per germline. The V end was cut by 3 bases, the J end by 1 base, with 9 bases between. The CDR3 DNA reads as TGTGCCAGCAGCTTGATCCTAAAGAACACTGAAGCTTTCTTT. It is translated as CASSLILKNTEAFF. Full variable domain (remainder filled in from reference TRBV7-8 and TRBJ1-1): GAGVSQSPRYKVAKRGQDVALRCDPISGHVSLFWYQQALGQGPEFLTYFQNEAQLDKSGLPSDRFFAERPEGSVSTLKIQRTQQEDSAVYLCASSLILKNTEAFFGQGTRLTVV.

The chain uses TRBV4-2 and TRBJ2-2; TRBD1 agrees at 8 bases. CDR3 length equals 17 residues. Germline V gene sequence: CDR1 LGHNA, CDR2 YNFKEQ. V shed 0 bases and J 1 base; nucleotides not matched to a gene: 4. CDR3 region: CASSQDRQGLNTGELFF. CDR3 coding DNA: TGTGCCAGCAGCCAAGATCGACAGGGGTTGAACACCGGGGAGCTGTTTTTT.

This clone was recorded once. V usage is TRBV9 and J usage is TRBJ1-2; D perhaps matches TRBD1 (5 bases). The V and J ends lost 1 base and 4 bases respectively, with 14 bases between them. This CDR3 spans 15 amino acids. CDR1 SGDLS and CDR2 YYNGEE come from the germline V gene. In nucleotides, the CDR3 is TGTGCCAGCAGCGTAACAGGTGGGGAGGGCTATGGCTACACCTTC. This translates into CASSVTGGEGYGYTF. Variable domain in full (rest from reference TRBV9 and TRBJ1-2): DSGVTQTPKHLITATGQRVTLRCSPRSGDLSVYWYQQSLDQGLQFLIQYYNGEERAKGNILERFSAQQFPDLHSELNLSSLELGDSALYFCASSVTGGEGYGYTFGSGTRLTVV.

The CDR3 is CASSTLLGRGAQYF. In DNA, the CDR3 is TGTGCCAGTAGTACCCTTCTGGGACGGGGGGCCCAGTACTTC. The rearrangement uses TRBV19 and TRBJ2-5; 7 bases agree with TRBD2. CDR1 is LNHDA and CDR2 is SQIVND in the germline V gene (reference sequence). The CDR3 runs 14 residues. J was trimmed by 9 bases and V by 4 bases; bases with no gene match: 11.

This clone came up once. The chain has TRBV6-2 or TRBV6-3 and TRBJ1-1, with D possibly being TRBD1 (6 bases). CDR3 length equals 15 residues. The V and J ends lost 0 bases and 5 bases respectively, with 13 bases between them. Looked up from germline, CDR1 is MNHEY and CDR2 is SVGEGT. The CDR3 region is CASSYSGARGTEAFF. As DNA, the CDR3 is TGTGCCAGCAGTTACTCGGGGGCCCGCGGAACTGAAGCTTTCTTT.

This chain joins TRBV3-1 (or the pseudogene TRBV3-2) and TRBJ2-7; D perhaps matches TRBD1 (6 bases). Germline CDR1 is LGHDT and CDR2 is YNNKEL (reference sequence). The CDR3 has 18 amino acids. V was clipped by 2 bases and J by 0 bases, with 20 bases between them. CDR3 amino acids: CASSQKPYGQKSSYEQYF. The CDR3 DNA reads as TGTGCCAGCAGCCAAAAGCCGTACGGACAGAAGAGCTCCTACGAGCAGTACTTC.

The CDR3 loop is CASSLAGKQPNSGANVLTF. As DNA, the CDR3 is TGCGCCAGCAGCTTGGCCGGGAAACAGCCCAACTCTGGGGCCAACGTCCTGACTTTC. The chain is built from TRBV5-1 and TRBJ2-6; a weak D match, TRBD2 (5 bases). The CDR3 loop spans 19 amino acids. The germline CDR1 and CDR2 sequences are SGHRS and YFSETQ. V dropped 0 bases and J dropped 0 bases, with 16 bases sitting between them.

The chain recombines TRBV24-1 with TRBJ2-1; 7 positions agree with TRBD2. Germline loops: CDR1 KGHDR, CDR2 SFDVKD. V gave up 4 bases and J gave up 2 bases; unmatched junction bases: 13. This CDR3 comprises 18 residues. The CDR3 nucleotides read TGTGCCACCAGTGACCCCTCCCCCTCGCGGGGGACCTACAATGAGCAGTTCTTC. It encodes CATSDPSPSRGTYNEQFF.

This chain joins TRBV5-4 and TRBJ1-2; unclear D gene. CDR3 length equals 15 residues. Trimming took off 0 bases at V and 4 bases at J, with 13 bases between the two ends. The germline gives CDR1 SGHNT, CDR2 YYREEE (reference sequence). DNA of the CDR3: TGTGCCAGCAGCTTGGTGAGCCGTCCCACCTATGGCTACACCTTC. Translating it yields CASSLVSRPTYGYTF.

The J gene is TRBJ2-6, the V gene TRBV13, with 7 nucleotides matching TRBD2. The CDR3 contains 18 residues. V trimming: 1 base; J trimming: 0 bases; junction bases outside the gene matches: 6. Germline V CDR1 and CDR2: PRHDT, FYEKMQ (reference sequence). CDR3 DNA: TGTGCCAGCAGCTTAGAAGCGGGACGGACCTCTGGGGCCAACGTCCTGACTTTC. This sequence encodes CASSLEAGRTSGANVLTF.

V usage is TRBV19 and J usage is TRBJ1-4; TRBD1 agrees at 8 bases. V gave up 3 bases and J gave up 3 bases; unmatched junction bases: 3. The CDR3 spans 15 residues. Germline CDR1 LNHDA, CDR2 SQIVND (reference sequence). The CDR3: CASSMTDRANEKLFF. CDR3 nucleotides: TGTGCCAGTAGTATGACGGACAGGGCTAATGAAAAACTGTTTTTT.

The genes are TRBV7-2 and TRBJ1-6; 8 bases fit TRBD1. The germline V gene encodes CDR1 SGHTA and CDR2 FQGNSA. V dropped 6 bases and J dropped 9; count of bases not matched to a gene: 7. The CDR3 runs 14 residues. The CDR3 nucleotides read TGTGCCAGCAGACATGACAGGGGCCCTTCACCCCTCCACTTT. Its protein is CASRHDRGPSPLHF.

The chain couples TRBV5-1 to TRBJ2-1; 13 nucleotides align to TRBD2. Germline values: CDR1 SGHRS, CDR2 YFSETQ. The V and J ends lost 2 bases and 8 bases, in that order; junction bases with no gene match: 4. The CDR3 sequence is 15 residues long. In DNA form, the CDR3 reads TGCGCCAGCAGCTTACTAGCGGGGGGGCCAGATGAGCAGTTCTTC. Amino acids: CASSLLAGGPDEQFF.

The rearrangement uses TRBV12-3 or TRBV12-4 and TRBJ1-5, with D uncertain. Between the trimmed V and J ends, which lost 3 bases and 4 bases, there was a span of 7 bases. There are 13 residues in the CDR3. The CDR3 DNA is TGTGCCAGCAGTTTCGCGGCGAATCAGCCCCAGCATTTT. Translated: CASSFAANQPQHF.

This chain joins TRBV3-1 (or the pseudogene TRBV3-2) and TRBJ1-2, with D possibly TRBD1 on 6 matching bases. V was pared by 3 bases and J by 7 bases, with 18 bases between. The CDR3 runs to 15 residues. Germline CDR1 reads LGHDT; CDR2 reads YNNKEL (reference sequence). The CDR3 DNA reads TGTGCCAGCAGCCAGGGACTAGGGGGTTCTGGTGGCTACACCTTC. This translates into CASSQGLGGSGGYTF.

The chain recombines TRBV12-3 or TRBV12-4 with TRBJ1-5; no clear D gene. The CDR3 spans 13 residues. V was pared by 3 bases and J by 7 bases, with 10 bases between. CDR3 amino acids: CASSFSGKQPQHF. DNA for the CDR3: TGTGCCAGCAGTTTTTCGGGGAAGCAGCCCCAGCATTTT.

V gene TRBV2 combines with J gene TRBJ1-4, with D possibly being TRBD1 (6 bases). Germline lookup yields CDR1 SNHLY and CDR2 FYNNEI. Trimming removed 8 bases from V and 11 bases from J, with 18 bases in between. CDR3 size: 13 residues. CDR3 bases: TGTGCCAGCCAGGACAGTCTGGGGGAGAAACTGTTTTTT. Translation: CASQDSLGEKLFF.